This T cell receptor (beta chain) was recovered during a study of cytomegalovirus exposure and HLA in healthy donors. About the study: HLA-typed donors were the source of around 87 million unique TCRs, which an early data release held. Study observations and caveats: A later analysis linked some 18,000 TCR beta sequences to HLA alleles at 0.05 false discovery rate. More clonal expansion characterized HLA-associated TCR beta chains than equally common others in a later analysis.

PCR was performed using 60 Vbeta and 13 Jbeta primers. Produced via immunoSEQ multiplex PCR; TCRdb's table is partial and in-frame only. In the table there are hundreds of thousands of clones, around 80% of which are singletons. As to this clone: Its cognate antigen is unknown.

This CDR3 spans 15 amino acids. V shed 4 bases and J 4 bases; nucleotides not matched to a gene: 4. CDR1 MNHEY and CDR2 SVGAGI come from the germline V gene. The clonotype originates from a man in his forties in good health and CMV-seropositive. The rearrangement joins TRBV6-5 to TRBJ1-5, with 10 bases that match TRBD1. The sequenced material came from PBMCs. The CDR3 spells CASSSGQGINQPQHF. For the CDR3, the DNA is TGTGCCAGCAGTTCGGGACAGGGGATTAATCAGCCCCAGCATTTT.